Presented here are 3 T cell receptor beta chains from one specimen sequenced in a study of blood T cell repertoires in COVID-19. Sequencing was performed with immunoSEQ multiplex PCR; in TCRdb, only in-frame clones are kept and a portion is missing. Here the sample spans fewer than 150,000 clones, 75% to 85% being singletons. The sequencing input was peripheral blood. Receptors originate from a man aged 80 or over with acute or convalescent COVID-19.

This chain links TRBV2 with TRBJ1-1; tentatively, D is TRBD1 (5 bases). V was trimmed by 6 bases and J by 4 bases, leaving 18 bases between them. The CDR3 is 15 residues long. CDR1 SNHLY and CDR2 FYNNEI come from the germline V gene. Here the CDR3 reads CASRFNRGSGTEAFF. In nucleotides, the CDR3 is TGTGCCAGCAGATTCAACCGGGGGAGTGGCACTGAAGCTTTCTTT.

V usage is TRBV5-4 and J usage is TRBJ1-2; the match to TRBD1 covers 8 bases. The CDR3 runs 17 residues. Unmatched junction bases numbered 17, after V lost 2 bases and J lost 8 bases. Germline CDR1 and CDR2: SGHNT and YYREEE (reference sequence). The CDR3 sequence is CASSLRTGNSGRSGYTF. CDR3 coding DNA: TGTGCCAGCAGCTTAAGGACAGGGAATTCTGGTCGGTCGGGCTACACCTTC.

V is TRBV5-8 and J is TRBJ2-3, with D perhaps matching TRBD1 (5 bases). This CDR3 comprises 14 residues. The V and J ends lost 0 bases and 2 bases respectively, with 7 bases between them. Per germline, CDR1 SGHTS and CDR2 YDEGEE. Written as DNA, the CDR3 is TGTGCCAGCAGCTTGGTGACAGTCACAGATACGCAGTATTTT. This codes for CASSLVTVTDTQYF.